This T cell receptor (beta chain) originates from a study of T cell repertoires in cytomegalovirus infection (dated by TCRdb to between 2019 and 2020). Regarding the research as a whole: Alongside well-studied HLA-B-restricted epitopes, the peptide stimulations were aimed at recently identified HLA-C-restricted CMV epitopes, whose presentation resists viral immunomodulation. Because public TCR beta signatures pointed to carriage of CMV infection together with the matching HLA type, the HLA type of each donor mattered for the analysis.

The sample's treatment or condition label, decoded: in vitro stimulation with specific CMV peptide epitopes to enrich CMV-specific T cells. The instrument given in TCRdb is Illumina HiSeq 1500. Using fastp at Q25 and MiXCR, TCRdb reprocessed the public reads and kept productive beta chains. Rows with a matching CDR3 protein are joined into one entry that keeps the most common DNA and genes. The sample table shows around 360,000 distinct CDR3 sequences, and roughly a third are seen once. The ten top clones hold about 14% of the sample. A word on this clonotype: The specificity of this receptor is unknown. The sample holds no much larger clone one base away, and base qualities are not on file.

Broader findings and caveats from the paper: Cumulative frequency of public TCR beta family members discriminated carriers of CMV infection plus the relevant HLA type in this cohort and an independent 352-donor cohort. The ex vivo response was dominated by HLA-C-restricted CMV-specific TCR beta clonotypes, which also provided the single most frequent clonotype in two of eight donors.

This specimen was cultured PBMCs, taken from culture after CMV antigen stimulation. This sequence was found in a human donor in good health (CMV status not recorded). Some clones in this sample may be carry-over from other donors' samples.

The CDR3 here reads CASSLAQGWGDTQYF. The nucleotide sequence is given as TGTGCCAGCAGCTTAGCGCAGGGTTGGGGGGATACGCAGTATTTT. The V gene is TRBV7-2 and the J gene is TRBJ2-3; the D call is possibly TRBD1 or TRBD2, each sharing 5 bases. Trimming at the junction amounts to 0 bases on V and 6 bases on J, and the germline ends lie 13 bases apart. The germline V gene encodes CDR1 SGHTA and CDR2 FQGNSA. The CDR3 holds 15 amino acids from the cysteine to the phenylalanine. Only the CDR3 region is kept as DNA, spanning 45 bases read in frame from base 1.